Sequencing of this TCR beta chain was carried out in a study of T cell responses to AZD1222 COVID-19 vaccine. About the study: The analysis combined second doses at about 4 or about 12 weeks.

Turning to this clone: The antigen is not known.

Generated by immunoSEQ multiplex PCR, the TCRdb table keeps only in-frame clones and is missing some. The data contain about 190,000 clones, about nine tenths of them singletons. Findings and caveats of the study: Increases in Spike-specific TCR breadth and depth were seen after two AZD1222 doses. The donors showed a predominance of white British ancestry and of females, with possible underestimation of clonal diversity. Nearly half of the spike-specific TCRs reportedly recognize variant regions that carry no mutations.

Germline CDR1 and CDR2: SGHNT and YYREEE (reference sequence). V was trimmed by 2 bases and J by 9 bases, leaving 20 bases between them. This CDR3 is 15 amino acids long. The chain carries TRBV5-4 and TRBJ1-1; possible D gene TRBD1, 5 bases. The TCR comes from an adult in good health. The sample consisted of peripheral blood, taken on day 0 of AZD1222 vaccination. CDR3 sequence reads: CASSLNRDPSGQAFF. CDR3 bases: TGTGCCAGCAGCTTAAATCGGGACCCCTCAGGGCAAGCTTTCTTT.